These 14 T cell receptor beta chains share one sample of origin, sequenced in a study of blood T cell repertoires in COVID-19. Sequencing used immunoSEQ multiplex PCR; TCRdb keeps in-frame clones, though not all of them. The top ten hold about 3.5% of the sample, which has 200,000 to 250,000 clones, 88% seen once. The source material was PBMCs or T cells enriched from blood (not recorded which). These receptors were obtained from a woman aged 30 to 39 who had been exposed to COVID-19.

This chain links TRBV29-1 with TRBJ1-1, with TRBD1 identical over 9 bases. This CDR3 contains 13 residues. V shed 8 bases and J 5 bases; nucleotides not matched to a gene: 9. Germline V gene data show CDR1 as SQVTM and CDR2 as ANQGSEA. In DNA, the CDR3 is TGCAGCACTTTTTTGACAGGGGGGACTGAAGCTTTCTTT. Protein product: CSTFLTGGTEAFF.

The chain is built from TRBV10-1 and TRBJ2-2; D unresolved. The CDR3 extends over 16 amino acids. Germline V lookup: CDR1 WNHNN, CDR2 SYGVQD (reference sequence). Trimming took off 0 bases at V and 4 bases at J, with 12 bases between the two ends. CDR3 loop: CASSESGRLATGELFF. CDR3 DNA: TGCGCCAGCAGTGAGTCCGGCAGGTTGGCCACCGGGGAGCTGTTTTTT.

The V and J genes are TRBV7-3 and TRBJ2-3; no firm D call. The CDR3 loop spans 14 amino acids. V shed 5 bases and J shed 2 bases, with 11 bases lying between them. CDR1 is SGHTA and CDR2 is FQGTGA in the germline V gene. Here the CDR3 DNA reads TGTGCCAGCAGCCTCGACTCGAACACAGATACGCAGTATTTT. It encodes CASSLDSNTDTQYF. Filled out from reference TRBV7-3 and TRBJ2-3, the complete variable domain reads GAGVSQTPSNKVTEKGKYVELRCDPISGHTALYWYRQSLGQGPEFLIYFQGTGAADDSGLPNDRFFAVRPEGSVSTLKIQRTERGDSAVYLCASSLDSNTDTQYFGPGTRLTVL.

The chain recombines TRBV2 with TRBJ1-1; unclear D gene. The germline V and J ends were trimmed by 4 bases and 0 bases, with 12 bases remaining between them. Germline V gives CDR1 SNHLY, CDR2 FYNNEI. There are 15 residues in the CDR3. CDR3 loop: CASSVFSTLNTEAFF. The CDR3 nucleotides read TGTGCCAGCAGTGTGTTTAGCACCCTGAACACTGAAGCTTTCTTT.

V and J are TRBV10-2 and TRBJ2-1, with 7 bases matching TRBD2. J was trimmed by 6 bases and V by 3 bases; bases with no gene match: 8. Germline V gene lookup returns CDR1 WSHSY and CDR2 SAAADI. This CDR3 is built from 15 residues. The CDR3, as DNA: TGCGCCAGCAGTGAATCTCGCGGGAGAGCCAATGAGCAGTTCTTC. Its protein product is CASSESRGRANEQFF.

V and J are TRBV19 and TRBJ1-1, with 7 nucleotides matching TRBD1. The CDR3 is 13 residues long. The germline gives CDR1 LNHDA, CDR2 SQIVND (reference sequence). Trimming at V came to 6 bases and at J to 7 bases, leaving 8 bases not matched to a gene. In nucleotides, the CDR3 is TGTGCCAGTAGACATAGGGGGCCCTTTGAAGCTTTCTTT. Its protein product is CASRHRGPFEAFF. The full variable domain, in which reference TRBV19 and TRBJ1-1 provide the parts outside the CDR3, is DGGITQSPKYLFRKEGQNVTLSCEQNLNHDAMYWYRQDPGQGLRLIYYSQIVNDFQKGDIAEGYSVSREKKESFPLTVTSAQKNPTAFYLCASRHRGPFEAFFGQGTRLTVV.

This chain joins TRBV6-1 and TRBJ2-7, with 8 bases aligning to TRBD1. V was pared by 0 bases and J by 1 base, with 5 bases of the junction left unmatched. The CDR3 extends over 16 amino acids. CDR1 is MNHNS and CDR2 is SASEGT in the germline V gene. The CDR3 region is CASSEASGTGSYEQYF. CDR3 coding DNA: TGTGCCAGCAGTGAAGCTTCCGGGACAGGTTCCTACGAGCAGTACTTC.

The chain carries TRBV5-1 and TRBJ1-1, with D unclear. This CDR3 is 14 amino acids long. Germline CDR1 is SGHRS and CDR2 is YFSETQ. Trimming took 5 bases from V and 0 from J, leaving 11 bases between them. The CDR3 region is CASREVQMNTEAFF. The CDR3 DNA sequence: TGCGCCAGCAGGGAGGTTCAGATGAACACTGAAGCTTTCTTT.

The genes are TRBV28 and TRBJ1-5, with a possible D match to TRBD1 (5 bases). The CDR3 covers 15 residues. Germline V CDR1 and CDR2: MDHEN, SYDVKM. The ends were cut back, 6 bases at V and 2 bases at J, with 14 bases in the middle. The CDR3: CASSLGGSGNQPQHF. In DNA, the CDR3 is TGTGCCAGCAGCCTTGGGGGGTCCGGCAATCAGCCCCAGCATTTT.

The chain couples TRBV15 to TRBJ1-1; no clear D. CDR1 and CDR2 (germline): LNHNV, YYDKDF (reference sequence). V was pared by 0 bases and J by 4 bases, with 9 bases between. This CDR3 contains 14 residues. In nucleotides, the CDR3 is TGTGCCACCAGCAGAGATCGGGGAGGCACTGAAGCTTTCTTT. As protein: CATSRDRGGTEAFF.

CDR3 DNA sequence: TGTGCCAGCTCACCATTGGAGGGAGTGGGTAATGAGCAGTTCTTC. Residues: CASSPLEGVGNEQFF. The chain carries TRBV18 and TRBJ2-1, with a tentative D call TRBD2 (6 bases). Between the trimmed V and J ends, which lost 2 bases and 7 bases, there was a span of 15 bases. The CDR3 is 15 amino acids. Germline-derived CDR1 and CDR2 are KGHSH and LQKENI.

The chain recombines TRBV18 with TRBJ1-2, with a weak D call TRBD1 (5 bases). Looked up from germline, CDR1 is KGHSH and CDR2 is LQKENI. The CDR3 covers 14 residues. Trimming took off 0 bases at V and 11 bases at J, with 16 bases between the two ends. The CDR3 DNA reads TGTGCCAGCTCACCACCGGGACTCCGGGAGAGGTACACCTTC. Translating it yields CASSPPGLRERYTF.

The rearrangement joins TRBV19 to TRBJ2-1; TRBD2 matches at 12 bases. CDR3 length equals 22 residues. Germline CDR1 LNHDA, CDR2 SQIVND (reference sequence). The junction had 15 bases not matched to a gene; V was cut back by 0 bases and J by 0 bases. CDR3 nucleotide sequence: TGTGCCAGTAGTATAGATGCTACTCCGGGACTAGCGGGCGACCTCTCCTACAATGAGCAGTTCTTC. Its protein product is CASSIDATPGLAGDLSYNEQFF.

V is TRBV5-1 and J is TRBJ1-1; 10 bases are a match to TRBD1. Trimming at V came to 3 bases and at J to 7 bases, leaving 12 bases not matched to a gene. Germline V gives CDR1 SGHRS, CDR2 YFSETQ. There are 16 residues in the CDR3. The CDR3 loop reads CASSYRPGTGAGEAFF. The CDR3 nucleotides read TGCGCCAGCAGCTACCGTCCCGGGACAGGGGCCGGTGAAGCTTTCTTT.